Included here is one TCR beta chain sequence, with context. What it binds is unknown. This entry comes from a study of T cell repertoires in cytomegalovirus infection. The wider study: In the study, CMV epitopes included recently identified HLA-C-restricted and well-studied HLA-B-restricted ones. Carrying CMV and the relevant HLA type showed in public TCR beta signatures. Study-level results: Public TCR beta family frequency separated CMV-and-HLA carriers, including in an independent cohort.

Germline CDR1 SGHRS, CDR2 YFSETQ. The CDR3 has 17 amino acids. V gave up 7 bases and J gave up 0 bases; unmatched junction bases: 15. One entry per CDR3 protein results from TCRdb running MiXCR on the reads. The top ten clones hold around three fifths of a sample with roughly 120,000 distinct CDR3 sequences, 32% of them seen once. The chain employs TRBV5-1 and TRBJ2-7; 8 nucleotides agree with TRBD2. Source: CD8+ T cells from cultured PBMCs, taken from culture after CMV antigen stimulation. The clonotype originates from a human donor in good health (CMV status not recorded). Some clones in this sample may be carry-over from other donors' samples. CDR3 amino acids: CASSWGRGGGISYEQYF. The DNA of the CDR3 is TGCGCCAGCTCATGGGGCCGCGGCGGGGGGATCTCCTACGAGCAGTACTTC.